Listed here are 32 T cell receptor beta chains from one sample, sequenced in a study of cytotoxic CD8 clonotypes in ibrutinib-treated CLL. Libraries were prepared by immunoSEQ multiplex PCR; TCRdb keeps only in-frame clonotypes and omits some of them. The sample lists 190,000 or so clones; approximately 68% were seen once. The material was PBMCs, obtained after 24 months of ibrutinib treatment. The source is a human donor with chronic lymphocytic leukemia.

This chain links TRBV18 with TRBJ1-1, with D perhaps TRBD1 (6 bases). CDR3 size: 15 residues. V was cut by 1 base and J by 1 base, with 10 bases left in between. From germline, CDR1 is KGHSH and CDR2 LQKENI. CDR3 sequence: CASSPRAGENTEAFF. Here the CDR3 DNA reads TGTGCCAGCTCACCACGGGCAGGGGAGAACACTGAAGCTTTCTTT.

The chain has TRBV27 and TRBJ1-2; D not resolved. The V gene lost 2 bases and the J gene lost 1 base, with 8 bases spanning the gap. This CDR3 spans 14 amino acids. Germline assignment: CDR1 MNHEY and CDR2 SMNVEV (reference sequence). The CDR3 nucleotides read TGTGCCAGCAGTTTAAAGGGTCTTAACTATGGCTACACCTTC. It translates to CASSLKGLNYGYTF.

This clone was detected a few times. Written as DNA, the CDR3 is TGTGCCAGCAAAGGATTCAGGGGGTTCGGTAATAATGAGCAGTTCTTC. This translates into CASKGFRGFGNNEQFF. The genes are TRBV2 and TRBJ2-1; 7 bases match TRBD1. There are 16 residues in the CDR3. Germline CDR1 is SNHLY and CDR2 is FYNNEI. After removal of 7 bases from V and 7 bases from J, the junction contained 16 bases not matched to a gene.

The chain uses TRBV6-4 and TRBJ2-1; D may be TRBD1 (5 bases). Trimming left V 2 bases short and J 15 bases short, with 14 bases between. This CDR3 region has 12 residues. Germline CDR1 MRHNA, CDR2 SNTAGT. CDR3 protein: CASSDSSGRVFF. DNA for the CDR3: TGTGCCAGCAGTGACAGTTCAGGGCGCGTGTTCTTC.

J is TRBJ1-1 and V is TRBV7-9, with TRBD1 matching 8 bases. V was clipped by 4 bases and J by 3 bases; unmatched bases: 4. The germline gives CDR1 SEHNR, CDR2 FQNEAQ (reference sequence). There are 14 residues in the CDR3. CDR3 bases: TGTGCCAGCAGCTCGACAGGGGCCTACACTGAAGCTTTCTTT. It is translated as CASSSTGAYTEAFF. The full variable domain, completed using reference TRBV7-9 and TRBJ1-1, is DTGVSQNPRHKITKRGQNVTFRCDPISEHNRLYWYRQTLGQGPEFLTYFQNEAQLEKSRLLSDRFSAERPKGSFSTLEIQRTEQGDSAMYLCASSSTGAYTEAFFGQGTRLTVV.

The chain recombines TRBV11-1 with TRBJ2-7, with D unresolved. CDR3 length equals 13 residues. V dropped 4 bases and J dropped 2 bases, with 9 bases sitting between them. In germline, CDR1 is SGHAT, CDR2 FQDESV (reference sequence). CDR3 loop: CASSWEGTYEQYF. CDR3 bases: TGTGCCAGCAGCTGGGAAGGGACCTACGAGCAGTACTTC.

This clone was observed a few times. Other DNA sequences in this sample translate to the same CDR3. The chain is built from TRBV20-1 and TRBJ2-1, with D hard to call. Trimming pared 3 bases from V and 6 bases from J, leaving 3 bases between. This CDR3 contains 10 residues. Germline lookup yields CDR1 DFQATT and CDR2 SNEGSKA (reference sequence). CDR3 sequence reads: CSASVNEQFF. The CDR3 DNA reads as TGCAGTGCTAGCGTCAATGAGCAGTTCTTC.

This clone occurred a few times. V gene TRBV11-3 combines with J gene TRBJ2-3; no clear D gene. The CDR3 has 13 residues. The germline V gene encodes CDR1 SGHNT and CDR2 YENEEA. Trimming took 8 bases from V and 8 from J, leaving 17 bases between them. CDR3 nucleotide sequence: TGTGCCAGCGGCCCGTCGGCCGCAGGTACGCAGTATTTT. Translating gives CASGPSAAGTQYF. Drawing the rest from reference TRBV11-3 and TRBJ2-3, the complete variable domain is EAGVVQSPRYKIIEKKQPVAFWCNPISGHNTLYWYLQNLGQGPELLIRYENEEAVDDSQLPKDRFSAERLKGVDSTLKIQPAELGDSAVYLCASGPSAAGTQYFGPGTRLTVL.

On this clone itself: This sample also contains other DNA sequences that code for the same CDR3. This chain links TRBV9 with TRBJ2-7; TRBD1 aligns across 10 bases. V was pared by 2 bases and J by 2 bases, with 4 bases of the junction left unmatched. The CDR3 sequence is 15 residues long. Germline-derived CDR1 and CDR2 are SGDLS and YYNGEE. The CDR3 nucleotides are TGTGCCAGCAGCGTGGGAGGGACAGGGGCCTACGAGCAGTACTTC. Its translation: CASSVGGTGAYEQYF.

The chain is built from TRBV6-6 and TRBJ2-1; D unresolved. V shed 0 bases and J shed 9 bases, with 12 bases lying between them. There are 14 residues in the CDR3. Looked up from germline, CDR1 is MNHNY and CDR2 is SVGAGI (reference sequence). CDR3 sequence: CASSYSLGGSEQFF. The CDR3 DNA sequence: TGTGCCAGCAGTTACTCCCTGGGCGGTTCTGAGCAGTTCTTC.

J is TRBJ2-1 and V is TRBV5-1; 9 nucleotides line up with TRBD1. The CDR3 runs 17 residues. Germline CDR1 and CDR2: SGHRS and YFSETQ. Trimming cost V 3 bases and J 2 bases; bases outside gene matches: 9. The CDR3, as DNA: TGCGCCAGCAGCTATTTAGGACAGGGGATGACCTACAATGAGCAGTTCTTC. Its protein is CASSYLGQGMTYNEQFF.

The chain combines TRBV28 with TRBJ2-1; tentatively, D is TRBD1 or TRBD2 (6 bases each). Germline CDR1 MDHEN, CDR2 SYDVKM. The CDR3 is made up of 15 amino acids. V was shortened by 6 bases and J by 4 bases, with 16 bases between the two germline ends. The CDR3 DNA reads as TGTGCCAGCAGAACGCGGGACACCAGTTACAATGAGCAGTTCTTC. Protein sequence: CASRTRDTSYNEQFF.

This clone was counted only a few times. The chain has TRBV5-4 and TRBJ2-7, with D unclear. CDR1 SGHNT and CDR2 YYREEE come from the germline V gene (reference sequence). There are 13 residues in the CDR3. V lost 1 base and J lost 2, with 7 bases in between. The CDR3 coding sequence is TGTGCCAGCAGCTTGCTAGGAACCTACGAGCAGTACTTC. Its protein product is CASSLLGTYEQYF.

The chain links TRBV4-2 to TRBJ2-7; D is uncertain. Trimming shortened V by 3 bases and J by 3 bases, and 12 bases separated the two germline ends. The germline V gene encodes CDR1 LGHNA and CDR2 YNFKEQ. The CDR3 is 14 residues long. The CDR3 DNA sequence: TGTGCCAGCAGCCAGTCAGTTGGCCTCTACGAGCAGTACTTC. This translates into CASSQSVGLYEQYF.

The rearrangement uses TRBV6-5 and TRBJ1-5; the D gene is possibly TRBD1 (6 bases). V was clipped by 7 bases and J by 6 bases, with 13 bases between them. CDR1 MNHEY and CDR2 SVGAGI come from the germline V gene. The CDR3 loop spans 13 amino acids. The CDR3 protein is CASTGRGGQPQHF. In DNA, the CDR3 is TGTGCCAGCACTGGGAGGGGGGGTCAGCCCCAGCATTTT.

This clone has more than one count but fewer than ten. This rearrangement joins TRBV7-6 to TRBJ2-1; 8 nucleotides match TRBD2. V dropped 0 bases and J dropped 0; count of bases not matched to a gene: 13. Per germline, CDR1 SGHVS and CDR2 FNYEAQ. CDR3 size: 20 residues. The CDR3 nucleotides are TGTGCCAGCAGCTTAGCGCTTGCTAGCGGGTCTTCCAGCTCCTACAATGAGCAGTTCTTC. Its protein product is CASSLALASGSSSSYNEQFF.

The V call is TRBV27, the J call TRBJ2-2; D is possibly TRBD1 or TRBD2 (6 bases each). V lost 6 bases, J lost 7 bases, and 15 bases lay in between. Germline CDR1 and CDR2: MNHEY and SMNVEV (reference sequence). This CDR3 has 14 amino acids. The CDR3 loop reads CASRIGGGLGELFF. In nucleotides, the CDR3 is TGTGCCAGCAGAATAGGGGGAGGCCTCGGGGAGCTGTTTTTT.

This clone occurred a few times. The V gene is TRBV6-1, the J gene TRBJ2-3; D is ambiguous. This CDR3 has 12 amino acids. V gave up 2 bases and J gave up 4 bases, with 4 bases separating them. Germline lookup yields CDR1 MNHNS and CDR2 SASEGT. The CDR3 sequence is CASSEFADTQYF. CDR3 DNA: TGTGCCAGCAGTGAATTTGCAGATACGCAGTATTTT.

The chain is built from TRBV29-1 and TRBJ1-2; TRBD1 agrees at 7 bases. This CDR3 is built from 13 residues. Per germline, CDR1 SQVTM and CDR2 ANQGSEA. J gave up 4 bases and V 6 bases, and 8 bases lay outside the gene matches. In DNA, the CDR3 is TGCAGCGTCCAGAGGGGGCTGAGCTATGGCTACACCTTC. Protein product: CSVQRGLSYGYTF.

The chain joins TRBV30 to TRBJ1-5, with D unresolved. Germline V lookup: CDR1 GTSNPN, CDR2 SVGIG (reference sequence). The CDR3 extends over 13 amino acids. Trimming cost V 4 bases and J 4 bases, with 11 bases left between them. CDR3 protein: CAWNKGGNQPQHF. The CDR3, as DNA: TGTGCCTGGAACAAGGGTGGGAATCAGCCCCAGCATTTT.

DNA of the CDR3: TGTGCCAGCAGCCCCCGTGAGGGGGTGGAGCAGTACTTC. Its protein product is CASSPREGVEQYF. This chain uses TRBV27 with TRBJ2-7; D might be TRBD1 (6 bases). Germline V gives CDR1 MNHEY, CDR2 SMNVEV (reference sequence). V was pared by 6 bases and J by 7 bases, with 16 bases between. CDR3 length: 13 residues.

This chain uses TRBV10-3 with TRBJ1-5, with D unresolved. The germline gives CDR1 ENHRY, CDR2 SYGVKD. The CDR3 length is 15 residues. Trimming cost V 1 base and J 7 bases, with 14 bases left between them. In DNA form, the CDR3 reads TGTGCCATCAGTGAGTATGTCATTTCGGGCCAGCCCCAGCATTTT. Protein: CAISEYVISGQPQHF.

The rearrangement links TRBV5-4 to TRBJ2-3; 13 bases match TRBD2. This CDR3 is 16 amino acids long. V trimming: 4 bases; J trimming: 4 bases; junction bases outside the gene matches: 6. The germline V gene encodes CDR1 SGHNT and CDR2 YYREEE (reference sequence). CDR3 sequence reads: CASSNRTSGSSDTQYF. The CDR3 region has the DNA TGTGCCAGCAGCAACCGGACTAGCGGGAGCTCAGATACGCAGTATTTT.

This chain connects TRBV6-4 to TRBJ2-1; D gene uncertain. The CDR3 covers 12 residues. Trimming stripped 5 bases from V and 5 bases from J, with 7 bases between. CDR1 is MRHNA, CDR2 SNTAGT, per germline. The CDR3 loop reads CASSSRNNEQFF. The CDR3 DNA reads TGTGCCAGCAGTTCACGGAACAATGAGCAGTTCTTC.

The V and J genes are TRBV5-4 and TRBJ1-2, with no clear D. This CDR3 spans 14 amino acids. The germline gives CDR1 SGHNT, CDR2 YYREEE (reference sequence). Trimming left V 1 base short and J 3 bases short, with 10 bases between. The CDR3 bases are TGTGCCAGCAGCTTGTCCGTTAGAGACTATGGCTACACCTTC. Translating it yields CASSLSVRDYGYTF.

The V gene is TRBV5-1, the J gene TRBJ1-5; 7 positions match TRBD1. In germline, CDR1 is SGHRS, CDR2 YFSETQ. The CDR3 has 13 residues. Trimming removed 4 bases from V and 7 bases from J; junction bases left unmatched: 5. The CDR3 nucleotides are TGCGCCAGCAGCCCGCAGGGGGACCAGCCCCAGCATTTT. Its translation: CASSPQGDQPQHF.

J is TRBJ2-2 and V is TRBV9; a weak D match, TRBD1 (6 bases). The CDR3 is 13 amino acids. Germline CDR1 and CDR2: SGDLS and YYNGEE. Between the trimmed V and J ends, which lost 3 bases and 4 bases, there was a span of 7 bases. The CDR3 loop reads CASSGTVTGELFF. The CDR3 region has the DNA TGTGCCAGCAGCGGGACAGTCACCGGGGAGCTGTTTTTT.

This chain links TRBV9 with TRBJ2-7; D might be TRBD1 (6 bases). Trimming pared 4 bases from V and 3 bases from J, leaving 14 bases between. The CDR3 is 14 residues long. Germline-derived CDR1 and CDR2 are SGDLS and YYNGEE. The CDR3 loop reads CASSTTGQNYEQYF. The CDR3 region has the DNA TGTGCCAGCAGCACCACTGGACAGAACTACGAGCAGTACTTC.

The chain recombines TRBV29-1 with TRBJ2-3; D call uncertain. Looked up from germline, CDR1 is SQVTM and CDR2 is ANQGSEA. Trimming took 5 bases from V and 2 from J, leaving 5 bases between them. The CDR3 covers 11 residues. The CDR3 DNA reads as TGCAGCGTTCGCTTCACAGATACGCAGTATTTT. The encoded protein is CSVRFTDTQYF.

Note on this clone: Other DNA variants within this sample encode the same CDR3. The genes are TRBV9 and TRBJ2-5, with TRBD2 matching over 12 bases. The CDR3 is 17 residues long. Germline V gene lookup returns CDR1 SGDLS and CDR2 YYNGEE. Trimming cost V 0 bases and J 5 bases; bases outside gene matches: 8. Here the CDR3 DNA reads TGTGCCAGCAGCGTAGGGCTAGCGGGAGGGCCCAGGGAGACCCAGTACTTC. Translated, it gives CASSVGLAGGPRETQYF.

This chain links TRBV6-5 with TRBJ2-7, with D maybe TRBD2 (6 bases). The germline CDR1 and CDR2 sequences are MNHEY and SVGAGI. The CDR3 runs 13 residues. The V end lost 9 bases, the J end lost 6 bases, and 18 bases lay between the germline ends. CDR3: CASSGGPRGEQYF. In nucleotides, the CDR3 is TGTGCCAGTTCCGGAGGGCCTCGTGGCGAGCAGTACTTC.

In this sample, this clone turned up a few times. The J gene is TRBJ1-1, the V gene TRBV7-2, with no clear D. The germline gives CDR1 SGHTA, CDR2 FQGNSA. The V and J ends lost 2 bases and 1 base respectively, with 5 bases between them. The CDR3 is 13 amino acids. The CDR3 DNA follows: TGTGCCAGCAGCTTACAACCGAACACTGAAGCTTTCTTT. Its translation is CASSLQPNTEAFF.